The clone carrying this TCR beta chain was recorded at least ten times. The sample belongs to a study of T cells in Graves' hyperthyroidism and ophthalmopathy. Amplified TCR beta CDR3 regions derived from RNA transcripts. Researchers ran a first-round RT-PCR on the TCR CDR3 using the HTBI primer set. TCRdb fed the multiplex PCR reads into MiXCR, producing one record per CDR3 protein. The sample includes roughly 660,000 distinct CDR3 sequences, approximately 15% of them seen just once. Germline loops: CDR1 ENHRY, CDR2 SYGVKD. V shed 0 bases, J shed 7 bases, and the junction held 8 bases outside the gene matches. There are 15 residues in the CDR3.

The sequence was obtained from a man aged 45-60 years with Graves' hyperthyroidism. The gene calls are TRBV10-3 and TRBJ2-7; 8 nucleotides align to TRBD2. Sequencing was done on a sample of blood. The CDR3 DNA follows: TGTGCCATCAGTGAGTCGAGTAGCGGGACGTCTGAGCAGTACTTC. This gives the protein CAISESSSGTSEQYF.